A selection of T cell receptor beta chains follows, all from one sample in a study of T cell repertoires in aging, cancer and after chemotherapy. TCRdb independently ran MiXCR on the multiplex PCR reads; one entry per CDR3 protein. This table holds more than 9,000 distinct CDR3 sequences, around 40% found once. Source material: blood. Every receptor here comes from a human donor in good health. Both conserved end residues are part of each CDR3. The D gene is left open where the match is weak. A clone size is listed for some rows: how often the clone was seen (once, few, many), or a class if it is expanded.

abundance,d_gene,v_gene,j_gene,CDR3nt,CDR3aa
NA,TRBD1,TRBV19,TRBJ1-1,TGTGCCAGTAGTCGGACAGGGACGAACACTGAAGCTTTCTTT,CASSRTGTNTEAFF
few,NA,TRBV19,TRBJ2-1,TGTGCCAGTACCCTATCCTGGGTCCCTACCTACAATGAGCAGTTCTTC,CASTLSWVPTYNEQFF
few,NA,TRBV19,TRBJ1-5,TGTGCCAGTACCATCCTCGGCCTACAGGGCACTGGGAATCAGCCCCAGCATTTT,CASTILGLQGTGNQPQHF
once,NA,TRBV6-5,TRBJ1-6,TGTGCCAGCAGTTACCAATCAAGGCAGGGCTCACGCCTCCACTTT,CASSYQSRQGSRLHF
medium-sized,NA,TRBV29-1,TRBJ2-3,TGCAGCGTTGAGAGGATGTCAGATACGCAGTATTTT,CSVERMSDTQYF
NA,NA,TRBV7-2,TRBJ2-7,TGTGCCAGCAGCTTAGACCCAGGGTACTACGAGCAGTACTTC,CASSLDPGYYEQYF
medium-sized,NA,TRBV11-1,TRBJ2-1,TGTGCCAGCAGATCTCCGGGGTACAATGAGCAGTTCTTC,CASRSPGYNEQFF
few,NA,TRBV30,TRBJ1-1,TGTGCCTGGACTTGGGAAGCTGAAGCTTTCTTT,CAWTWEAEAFF
few,NA,TRBV6-1,TRBJ2-7,TGTGCCAGCAGTGGACAGAAAGTATCGTCCTACGAGCAGTACTTC,CASSGQKVSSYEQYF
NA,TRBD2,TRBV29-1,TRBJ2-7,TGCAGCGGGCACGGTCGGGAGGGCTACGAGCAGTACTTC,CSGHGREGYEQYF
NA,NA,TRBV6-5,TRBJ1-6,TGTGCCAGCCTCGAGGGGGTCGGTAGACCCCTCCACTTT,CASLEGVGRPLHF
once,TRBD1,TRBV12-3/TRBV12-4,TRBJ2-7,TGTGCCAGCAGCGACACAGGGGCGTCCTACGAGCAGTACTTC,CASSDTGASYEQYF
few,NA,TRBV6-6,TRBJ2-5,TGTGCCAGCAGTTACTCGGACTTGCAAGAGACCCAGTACTTC,CASSYSDLQETQYF
few,TRBD1,TRBV27,TRBJ2-1,TGTGCCAGCTGGTTAGGGCAGGGGGCAAGGGATGAGCAGTTCTTC,CASWLGQGARDEQFF
NA,TRBD1,TRBV5-5,TRBJ1-5,TGTGCCAGCAGCTCAGAACCCCGGACAGGTAAAGAGCGTTTT,CASSSEPRTGKERF
few,TRBD2,TRBV6-6,TRBJ2-7,TGTGCCAGCAGTGAACAGGACTCGGGGGGCTACGAGCAGTACTTC,CASSEQDSGGYEQYF
few,NA,TRBV6-1,TRBJ2-7,TGTGCCAGCAGTGCCCCTTCTCGGAGGGCGTACGAGCAGTACTTC,CASSAPSRRAYEQYF
medium-sized,TRBD2,TRBV19,TRBJ2-1,TGTGCCAGTAGTGTCGGGACTAGCGGGAGCAATGAGCAGTTCTTC,CASSVGTSGSNEQFF
once,TRBD1,TRBV5-6,TRBJ2-7,TGTGCCAGCAGCCTGGACAGGGTGGGAGAGCAGTACTTC,CASSLDRVGEQYF
NA,NA,TRBV5-1,TRBJ2-3,TGCGCCAGCAGCAGGGCCCTGAGCACAGATACGCAGTATTTT,CASSRALSTDTQYF
NA,NA,TRBV6-2/TRBV6-3,TRBJ2-1,TGTGCCAGCAGTTATAGGGACTCCTACAATGAGCAGTTCTTC,CASSYRDSYNEQFF
NA,NA,TRBV18,TRBJ2-1,TGTGCCAGCTCACCACTTGTAGCACGGGCCAATACCGATGAGCAGTTCTTC,CASSPLVARANTDEQFF
medium-sized,NA,TRBV29-1,TRBJ2-5,TGCAGCGCCAAAGGGGGGCAGGGAGGGGAGACCCAGTACTTC,CSAKGGQGGETQYF
NA,NA,TRBV5-6,TRBJ1-2,TGTGCCAGCAGCTACCGGGACCCTTCTGGCTACACCTTC,CASSYRDPSGYTF
NA,NA,TRBV12-3/TRBV12-4,TRBJ1-1,TGCGCCAGCAGCTGGGGAATACAGGGCGGGGAAGCTTTCTTT,CASSWGIQGGEAFF
few,NA,TRBV5-4,TRBJ2-2,TGTGCCAGCAGCGCCGCTGGTGGAGGGATTACCGGGGAGCTGTTTTTT,CASSAAGGGITGELFF
NA,TRBD1,TRBV27,TRBJ1-4,TGTGCCAGCAGTTCCGACAGGGCGGATAAAAAACTGTTTTTT,CASSSDRADKKLFF
NA,NA,TRBV30,TRBJ2-3,TGTGCCTGGATGACTAAGCGGCCGCTCGGAACAGATACGCAGTATTTT,CAWMTKRPLGTDTQYF
once,TRBD2,TRBV6-5,TRBJ2-5,TGTGCCAGCAGTCCGCAAGGGAGGGCTGGGTATCAGGAGACCCAGTACTTC,CASSPQGRAGYQETQYF
medium-sized,TRBD2,TRBV19,TRBJ2-2,TGTGCCAGTAGAAGTAGCGGGACTACCGGGGAGCTGTTTTTT,CASRSSGTTGELFF
once,NA,TRBV6-1,TRBJ2-2,TGTGCCAGCAGTGAAGCGGGAGACACCGGGGAGCTGTTTTTT,CASSEAGDTGELFF
few,TRBD1,TRBV27,TRBJ2-7,TGTGCCAGCAGTTTAAACCCACCGGACAGGGGGACCTACGAGCAGTACTTC,CASSLNPPDRGTYEQYF
medium-sized,NA,TRBV19,TRBJ2-3,TGTGCCAGTAGTATATATTCAGATACGCAGTATTTT,CASSIYSDTQYF
once,TRBD1,TRBV6-2/TRBV6-3,TRBJ2-4,TGTGCCAGCAGTGGGACAGGGGGTATAGTAGGGAACATTCAGTACTTC,CASSGTGGIVGNIQYF
NA,TRBD2,TRBV15,TRBJ2-1,TGTGCCACCAGCCTTCAAGCGGGGGCCGGGGGTGAGCAGTTCTTC,CATSLQAGAGGEQFF
NA,NA,TRBV18,TRBJ1-1,TGTGCCAGCTCACCACTGGAGGGAGGCACTGAAGCTTTCTTT,CASSPLEGGTEAFF